The 7 T cell receptor beta chains listed next were all sequenced from one sample in a study of tumor-infiltrating lymphocytes in primary liver carcinoma. Co-extraction yielded RNA and DNA from 20-30 mg of unsorted bulk tissue. TCR beta cDNA was made from approximately 500 ng total RNA with a constant-region primer. Researchers made the TCR beta libraries by running three nested multiplex PCR rounds with slightly modified ARM-PCR. For around 10 cycles apiece, the opening two PCR rounds ran with TRBV1-TRBV30 forward primers and a C-beta reverse primer. TCRdb recomputed calls from the multiplex PCR reads with MiXCR, one row per CDR3 protein. Counted here are 52,000 or so distinct CDR3 sequences, around 77% occurring once; the ten biggest clones make up about 24%. Sequenced: liver tumor tissue from sampling region 5. Subset noted: tumor region T5, tumor centre. The receptors here all came from a man aged 40-49 years with primary liver carcinoma and hepatitis B virus infection.

This clonotype was counted only a few times. It may be a read error: a sequence one base away is much more abundant. Since no conserved phenylalanine or tryptophan closes the CDR3, a read error is the likely cause. The V and J genes are TRBV7-8 and TRBJ2-5; 11 nucleotides match TRBD2. Germline-derived CDR1 and CDR2 are SGHVS and FQNEAQ. Trimming cost V 4 bases and J 3 bases; bases outside gene matches: 1. The CDR3 is 14 amino acids. This chain's CDR3 is CASSSTSGKETQYL. The DNA of the CDR3 is TGTGCCAGCAGCTCGACTAGCGGGAAAGAGACCCAGTACCTC.

This chain connects TRBV29-1 to TRBJ2-1; D is ambiguous. CDR3 length: 16 residues. V lost 3 bases and J lost 1, with 16 bases in between. The germline gives CDR1 SQVTM, CDR2 ANQGSEA. The CDR3 DNA follows: TGCAGCGTTGACCTTCTGGACGCCAGATCCTACAATGAGCAGTTCTTC. Its protein is CSVDLLDARSYNEQFF.

This clonotype was detected a few times. A much larger clone differs by one base, so this may be a read error. The rearrangement links TRBV7-6 to TRBJ2-5; maybe TRBD2 (5 bases). Looked up from germline, CDR1 is SGHVS and CDR2 is FNYEAQ. This CDR3 is built from 12 residues. The CDR3 loop is CVSSRSEGTQYF. DNA of the CDR3: TGTGTCAGCAGCCGGTCTGAGGGGACCCAGTACTTC.

The chain joins TRBV20-1 to TRBJ1-5; D is unclear. The germline gives CDR1 DFQATT, CDR2 SNEGSKA (reference sequence). The CDR3 length is 14 residues. Trimming removed 0 bases from V and 4 bases from J, with 10 bases in between. CDR3 nucleotide sequence: TGCAGTGCTAGAGATCGTGGAGGAAATCAGCCCCAGCATTTT. Translated: CSARDRGGNQPQHF.

The rearrangement links TRBV7-8 to TRBJ1-1; 7 bases map to TRBD1. Germline V gene data show CDR1 as SGHVS and CDR2 as FQNEAQ. This CDR3 region has 15 residues. V was clipped by 2 bases and J by 6 bases; unmatched bases: 9. The CDR3 here is CASSLSMTGKAEAFF. In DNA, the CDR3 is TGTGCCAGCAGCTTATCGATGACAGGGAAGGCTGAAGCTTTCTTT.

In this sample, this clonotype turned up many times. The V and J genes are TRBV5-1 and TRBJ2-3; perhaps TRBD2 as D (6 bases). This CDR3 comprises 15 residues. CDR1 is SGHRS, CDR2 YFSETQ, per germline. V lost 3 bases and J 3 bases, leaving 14 bases between the germline ends. The CDR3: CASSSAGSWTDTQYF. For the CDR3, the DNA is TGCGCCAGCAGCTCCGCCGGGAGCTGGACAGATACGCAGTATTTT.

This sequence joins TRBV29-1 and TRBJ2-3; the D is unclear. The CDR3 totals 14 residues. Germline CDR1 SQVTM, CDR2 ANQGSEA. Deletions cut 5 bases from V and 4 bases from J, with 16 bases between. The CDR3 region is CSVSGSEASDTQYF. The DNA of the CDR3 is TGCAGCGTTTCCGGGTCAGAGGCATCAGATACGCAGTATTTT.